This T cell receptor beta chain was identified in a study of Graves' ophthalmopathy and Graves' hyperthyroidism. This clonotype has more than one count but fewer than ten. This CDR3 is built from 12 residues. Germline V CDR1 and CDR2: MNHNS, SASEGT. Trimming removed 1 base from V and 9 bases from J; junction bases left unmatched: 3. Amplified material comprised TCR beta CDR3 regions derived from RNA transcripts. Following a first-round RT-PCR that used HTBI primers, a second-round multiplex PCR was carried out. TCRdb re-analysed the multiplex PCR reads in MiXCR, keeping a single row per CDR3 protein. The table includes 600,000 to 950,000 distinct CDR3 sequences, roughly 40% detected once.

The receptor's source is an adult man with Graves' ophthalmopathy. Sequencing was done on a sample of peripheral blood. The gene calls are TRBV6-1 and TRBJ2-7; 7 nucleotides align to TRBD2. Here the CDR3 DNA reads TGTGCCAGCAGTGAAGTGGGAGGGTGGCAGTACTTC. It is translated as CASSEVGGWQYF.